The T cell receptor (beta chain) described here comes from a study of blood T cell repertoires in COVID-19 (dated by TCRdb to the early 2020s). With respect to the entire study: Collaborator samples came from the United States, Italy and Spain and covered acute and convalescent phases of COVID-19. The dataset comprised deeply sampled blood TCRbeta repertoires from subjects exposed to, actively infected with, or recovered from COVID-19. The material from the prospective study consisted of cDNA or gDNA derived from T cells, B-cell-depleted T cells, or PBMCs. Samples came from the ongoing ImmuneRACE study (first 160 participants) plus 1,254 subjects from 6 global collaborators. Nearly every sample came with metadata listing a de-identified subject ID, COVID-19 status, age in years and sex. The repertoires were released in a freely available public database meant as a resource for research on the immune response to SARS-CoV-2. Where available, HLA class I and class II types were obtained from metadata supplied by the sample provider rather than from assay-based typing.

In the case of this clone: Its antigen remains undetermined. The sample holds no much larger clone one base away, and base qualities are not on file.

Beyond this particular receptor, the publication reports: The amount of clinical and demographic metadata varied by source and participant and was provided uncurated.

Participants in the prospective study were aged roughly 18 to 90 years, lived in 20 to 25 United States geographic areas, and enrolled through a virtual design. Cohort assignment in the prospective study relied on participant-reported clinical history from a screening survey and a study questionnaire. ImmuneRACE Cohort 3 recovered participants were defined by two consecutive negative NP/OP PCR tests, healthcare professional clearance, or symptom resolution. In the prospective study, mobile phlebotomists collected whole blood, serum and a nasopharyngeal or oropharyngeal swab from each participant. Participants in the prospective study had the option to provide additional blood draws and questionnaires over a roughly 2-month period. Blood samples from the prospective study were shipped frozen or at room temperature prior to DNA extraction. TCRbeta CDR3 regions were amplified from genomic DNA by means of the immunoSEQ Assay, a bias-controlled multiplex PCR. As for how the authors treated the data: The number of nucleated cells in each sample was estimated by amplification of reference gene primers within the assay. To quantify the absolute abundance of each unique TCRbeta CDR3 rearrangement, sequence reads were collapsed and filtered. For each sample, productive Simpson clonality was calculated by taking the square root of Simpson's diversity index across productive rearrangements. TCRdb limited this immuneACCESS table to in-frame rearrangements with V and J called. A share of clones is missing; checked studies link under half to unresolved V genes, and the rest is unexplained. D and trimming were read from the DNA, whereas the V and J calls and clone size are those reported in that table. For this sample the table gives about 250,000 clones, of which roughly 88% were detected only once. The ten top clones hold about 4.3% of the sample.

Inclusive of the bounding cysteine and phenylalanine, the CDR3 is 14 residues long. The CDR3 DNA has 42 bases and is translated from base 1. CDR1 and CDR2 are drawn from the germline V gene: KGHDR, SFDVKD. V and J lose 4 bases and 3 bases, and a span of 12 bases separates them. Sequenced sample: PBMCs or T cells enriched from blood (not recorded which). The sequence was collected from a woman in her 30s who had recovered from COVID-19. The rearranged chain carries TRBV24-1 and TRBJ2-7; a tentative D match to TRBD1 spans 6 bases. CDR3 region: CATSDSTGIYEQYF. Read as DNA, the sequence is TGTGCCACCAGTGACTCGACAGGAATCTACGAGCAGTACTTC.